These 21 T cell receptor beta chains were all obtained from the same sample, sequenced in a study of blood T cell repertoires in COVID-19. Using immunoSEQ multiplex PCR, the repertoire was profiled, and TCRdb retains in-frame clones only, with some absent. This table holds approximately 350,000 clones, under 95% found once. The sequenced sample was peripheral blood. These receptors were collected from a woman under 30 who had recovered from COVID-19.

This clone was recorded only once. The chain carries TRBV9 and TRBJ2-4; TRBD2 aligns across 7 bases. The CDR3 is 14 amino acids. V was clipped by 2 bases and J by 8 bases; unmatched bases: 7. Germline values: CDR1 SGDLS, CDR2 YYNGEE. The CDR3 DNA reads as TGTGCCAGCAGCGTGGAAGGGAGCGGGGACATTCAGTACTTC. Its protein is CASSVEGSGDIQYF. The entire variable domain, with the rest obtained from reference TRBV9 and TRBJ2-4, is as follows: DSGVTQTPKHLITATGQRVTLRCSPRSGDLSVYWYQQSLDQGLQFLIQYYNGEERAKGNILERFSAQQFPDLHSELNLSSLELGDSALYFCASSVEGSGDIQYFGAGTRLSVL.

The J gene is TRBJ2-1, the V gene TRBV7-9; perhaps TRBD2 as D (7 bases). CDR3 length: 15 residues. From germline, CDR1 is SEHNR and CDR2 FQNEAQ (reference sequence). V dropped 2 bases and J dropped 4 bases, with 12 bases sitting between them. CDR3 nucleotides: TGTGCCAGCAGCTTAAGGGGGACTAAATACAATGAGCAGTTCTTC. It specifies CASSLRGTKYNEQFF.

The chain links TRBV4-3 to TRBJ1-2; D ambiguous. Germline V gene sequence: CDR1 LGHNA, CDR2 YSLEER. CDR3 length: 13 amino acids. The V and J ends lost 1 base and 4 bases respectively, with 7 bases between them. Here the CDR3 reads CASSQGHRYGYTF. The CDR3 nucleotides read TGCGCCAGCAGCCAAGGACACCGCTATGGCTACACCTTC.

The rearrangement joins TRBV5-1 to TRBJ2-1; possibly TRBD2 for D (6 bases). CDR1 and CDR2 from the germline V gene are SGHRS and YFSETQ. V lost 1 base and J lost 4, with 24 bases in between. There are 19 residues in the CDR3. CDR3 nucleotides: TGCGCCAGCAGCTTGAGAGGTGGGCGCGAACTAGCCCTATACAATGAGCAGTTCTTC. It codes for CASSLRGGRELALYNEQFF.

This CDR3 is CASSIGGPSGIPHTDTQYF. The DNA of the CDR3 is TGTGCCAGTAGTATAGGGGGGCCCAGCGGAATTCCACACACAGATACGCAGTATTTT. The rearrangement joins TRBV19 to TRBJ2-3, with D possibly being TRBD1 (6 bases). CDR1 LNHDA and CDR2 SQIVND come from the germline V gene (reference sequence). There are 19 residues in the CDR3. Between the trimmed V and J ends, which lost 1 base and 2 bases, there was a span of 22 bases. Variable domain in full (rest from reference TRBV19 and TRBJ2-3): DGGITQSPKYLFRKEGQNVTLSCEQNLNHDAMYWYRQDPGQGLRLIYYSQIVNDFQKGDIAEGYSVSREKKESFPLTVTSAQKNPTAFYLCASSIGGPSGIPHTDTQYFGPGTRLTVL.

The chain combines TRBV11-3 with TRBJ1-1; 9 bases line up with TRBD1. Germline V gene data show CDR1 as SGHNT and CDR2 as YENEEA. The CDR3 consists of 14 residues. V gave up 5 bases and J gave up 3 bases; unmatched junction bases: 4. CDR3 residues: CASSTTGGYTEAFF. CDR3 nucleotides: TGTGCCAGCAGCACGACAGGGGGGTACACTGAAGCTTTCTTT.

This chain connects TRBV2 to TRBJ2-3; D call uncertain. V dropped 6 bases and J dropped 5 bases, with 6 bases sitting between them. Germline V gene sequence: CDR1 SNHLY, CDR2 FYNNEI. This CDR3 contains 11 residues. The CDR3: CASSRVDTQYF. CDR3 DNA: TGTGCCAGCAGCCGGGTAGATACGCAGTATTTT.

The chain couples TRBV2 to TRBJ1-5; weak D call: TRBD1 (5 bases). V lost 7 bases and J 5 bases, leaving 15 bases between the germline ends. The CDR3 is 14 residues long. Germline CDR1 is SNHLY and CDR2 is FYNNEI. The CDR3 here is CASTSSGLDQPQHF. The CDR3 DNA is TGTGCCAGCACGAGCTCAGGGTTGGATCAGCCCCAGCATTTT. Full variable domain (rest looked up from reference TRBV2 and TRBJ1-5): EPEVTQTPSHQVTQMGQEVILRCVPISNHLYFYWYRQILGQKVEFLVSFYNNEISEKSEIFDDQFSVERPDGSNFTLKIRSTKLEDSAMYFCASTSSGLDQPQHFGDGTRLSIL.

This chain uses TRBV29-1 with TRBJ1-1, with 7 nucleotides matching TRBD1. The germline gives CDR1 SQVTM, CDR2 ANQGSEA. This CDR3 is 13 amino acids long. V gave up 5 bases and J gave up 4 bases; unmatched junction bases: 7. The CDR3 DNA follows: TGCAGCGTTTCCGGGACAGACCTCACTGAAGCTTTCTTT. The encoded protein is CSVSGTDLTEAFF. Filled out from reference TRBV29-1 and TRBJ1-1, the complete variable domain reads SAVISQKPSRDICQRGTSLTIQCQVDSQVTMMFWYRQQPGQSLTLIATANQGSEATYESGFVIDKFPISRPNLTFSTLTVSNMSPEDSSIYLCSVSGTDLTEAFFGQGTRLTVV.

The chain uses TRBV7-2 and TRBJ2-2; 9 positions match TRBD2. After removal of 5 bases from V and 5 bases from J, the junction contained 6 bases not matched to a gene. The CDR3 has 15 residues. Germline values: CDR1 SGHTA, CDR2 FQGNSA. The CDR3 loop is CASSAPAGGTGELFF. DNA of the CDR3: TGTGCCAGCAGCGCGCCGGCGGGAGGGACCGGGGAGCTGTTTTTT.

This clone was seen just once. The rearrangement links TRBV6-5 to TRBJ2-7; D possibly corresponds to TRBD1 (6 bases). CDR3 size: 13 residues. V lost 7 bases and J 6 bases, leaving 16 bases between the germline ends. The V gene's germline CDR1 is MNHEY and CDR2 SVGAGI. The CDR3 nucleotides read TGTGCCAGCACAAGCAGGGGAATAGGCGAGCAGTACGTC. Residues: CASTSRGIGEQYV.

This CDR3 is CASSQGQGGITGELFF. CDR3 nucleotide sequence: TGCGCCAGCAGCCAGGGACAGGGTGGCATCACCGGGGAGCTGTTTTTT. The V and J genes are TRBV4-1 and TRBJ2-2; 9 bases match TRBD1. CDR1 is MGHRA, CDR2 YSYEKL, per germline. J gave up 4 bases and V 3 bases, and 6 bases lay outside the gene matches. The CDR3 extends over 16 amino acids.

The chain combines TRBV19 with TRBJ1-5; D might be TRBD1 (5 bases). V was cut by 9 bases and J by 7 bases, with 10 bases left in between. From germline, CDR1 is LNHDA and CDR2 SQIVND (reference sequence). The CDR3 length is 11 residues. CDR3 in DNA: TGTGCCAGCGGGGGGGGGCAGCCCCAGCATTTT. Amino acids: CASGGGQPQHF.

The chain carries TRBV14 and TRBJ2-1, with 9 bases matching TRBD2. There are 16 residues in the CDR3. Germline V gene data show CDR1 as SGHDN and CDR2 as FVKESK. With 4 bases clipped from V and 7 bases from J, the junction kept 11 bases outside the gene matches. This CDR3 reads CASSPLAGASGNEQFF. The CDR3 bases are TGTGCCAGCAGCCCTTTAGCGGGAGCCTCGGGGAATGAGCAGTTCTTC.

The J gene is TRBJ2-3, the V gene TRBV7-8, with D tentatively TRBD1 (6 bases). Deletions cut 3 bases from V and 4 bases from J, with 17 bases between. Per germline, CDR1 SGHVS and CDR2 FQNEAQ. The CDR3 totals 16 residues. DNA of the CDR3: TGTGCCAGCAGCTTTGATCAGGGGCTTCGCGCAGATACGCAGTATTTT. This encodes CASSFDQGLRADTQYF.

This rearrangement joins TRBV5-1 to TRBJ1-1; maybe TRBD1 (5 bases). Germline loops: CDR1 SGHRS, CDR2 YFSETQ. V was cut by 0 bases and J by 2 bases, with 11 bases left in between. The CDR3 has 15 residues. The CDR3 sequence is CASSLGTGPNTEAFF. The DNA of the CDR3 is TGCGCCAGCAGCTTGGGAACAGGTCCCAACACTGAAGCTTTCTTT.

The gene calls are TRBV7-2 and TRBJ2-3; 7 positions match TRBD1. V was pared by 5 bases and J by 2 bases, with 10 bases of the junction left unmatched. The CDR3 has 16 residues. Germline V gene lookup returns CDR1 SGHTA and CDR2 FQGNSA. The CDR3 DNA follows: TGTGCCAGCAGCGTCTCGCGACAGGGATTCACAGATACGCAGTATTTT. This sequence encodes CASSVSRQGFTDTQYF. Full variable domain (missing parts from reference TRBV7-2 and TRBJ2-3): GAGVSQSPSNKVTEKGKDVELRCDPISGHTALYWYRQSLGQGLEFLIYFQGNSAPDKSGLPSDRFSAERTGGSVSTLTIQRTQQEDSAVYLCASSVSRQGFTDTQYFGPGTRLTVL.

The CDR3 protein is CASSLGLEEAFF. The CDR3 bases are TGTGCCAGCAGCTTAGGACTCGAAGAAGCTTTCTTT. The chain couples TRBV5-6 to TRBJ1-1; D is unresolved. V lost 2 bases and J lost 8, with 10 bases in between. Germline CDR1 and CDR2: SGHDT and YYEEEE. There are 12 residues in the CDR3.

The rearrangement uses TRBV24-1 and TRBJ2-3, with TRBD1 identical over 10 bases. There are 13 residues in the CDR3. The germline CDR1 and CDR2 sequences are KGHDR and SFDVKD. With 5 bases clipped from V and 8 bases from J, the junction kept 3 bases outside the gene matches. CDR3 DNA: TGTGCCACCAGTGGGACAGGGGGAGGTACGCAGTATTTT. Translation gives CATSGTGGGTQYF.

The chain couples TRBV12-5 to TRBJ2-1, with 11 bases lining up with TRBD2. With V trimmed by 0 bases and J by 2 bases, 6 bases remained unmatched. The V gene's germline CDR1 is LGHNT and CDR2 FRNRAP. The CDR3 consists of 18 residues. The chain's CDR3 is CASGLVRGGLAAYNEQFF. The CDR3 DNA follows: TGTGCTAGTGGTTTGGTACGGGGGGGACTAGCGGCCTACAATGAGCAGTTCTTC.

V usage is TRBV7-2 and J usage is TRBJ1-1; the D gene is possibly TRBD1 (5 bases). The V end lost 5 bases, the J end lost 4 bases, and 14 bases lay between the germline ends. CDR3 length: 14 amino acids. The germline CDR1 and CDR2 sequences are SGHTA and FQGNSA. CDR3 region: CASSPRGGPTEAFF. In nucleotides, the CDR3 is TGTGCCAGCAGCCCGAGGGGAGGGCCCACTGAAGCTTTCTTT. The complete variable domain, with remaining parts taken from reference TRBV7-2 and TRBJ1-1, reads GAGVSQSPSNKVTEKGKDVELRCDPISGHTALYWYRQSLGQGLEFLIYFQGNSAPDKSGLPSDRFSAERTGGSVSTLTIQRTQQEDSAVYLCASSPRGGPTEAFFGQGTRLTVV.